A single sample gave rise to the 28 T cell receptor beta chains below, sequenced in a study of T cells in Graves' hyperthyroidism and ophthalmopathy. There were TCR beta CDR3 regions amplified from RNA transcripts. HTBI primers were used for first-round RT-PCR of the TCR CDR3. MiXCR, applied by TCRdb to the multiplex PCR reads, yields one record per CDR3 protein. The sample has roughly 740,000 distinct CDR3 sequences, roughly 15% seen once. What was sequenced was blood. Receptors were obtained from a man younger than 35 with Graves' hyperthyroidism.

This clonotype came up a few times. V and J are TRBV7-9 and TRBJ2-6; 7 bases agree with TRBD2. The germline gives CDR1 SEHNR, CDR2 FQNEAQ (reference sequence). V shed 5 bases and J 4 bases; nucleotides not matched to a gene: 11. This CDR3 has 17 residues. This CDR3 is CASSGIAGVSGANVLTF. CDR3 nucleotide sequence: TGTGCCAGCAGCGGGATCGCGGGGGTATCAGGGGCCAACGTCCTGACTTTC.

Ten or more counts support this clonotype. The chain joins TRBV6-5 to TRBJ2-1; TRBD1 agrees at 9 bases. Germline lookup yields CDR1 MNHEY and CDR2 SVGAGI. The junction had 11 bases not matched to a gene; V was cut back by 8 bases and J by 6 bases. The CDR3 is 15 residues long. As DNA, the CDR3 is TGTGCCAGCTCCTGGGGGGACAGGGACTCCAATGAGCAGTTCTTC. Translated: CASSWGDRDSNEQFF.

This clonotype was detected ten times or more. The chain combines TRBV18 with TRBJ2-3, with 8 bases fitting TRBD1. V lost 1 base to trimming and J lost 0 bases; unmatched junction nucleotides: 0. CDR1 and CDR2 (germline): KGHSH, LQKENI. The CDR3 covers 15 residues. CDR3 sequence: CASSPRDRSTDTQYF. The CDR3 DNA follows: TGTGCCAGCTCACCACGGGACAGGAGCACAGATACGCAGTATTTT.

This clonotype was seen ten or more times. This rearrangement joins TRBV7-2 to TRBJ2-7; 9 bases are shared with TRBD2. The CDR3 is made up of 16 amino acids. Trimming cost V 6 bases and J 5 bases; bases outside gene matches: 14. Germline V CDR1 and CDR2: SGHTA, FQGNSA. CDR3 sequence reads: CASRFFPGTSRDEQYF. DNA of the CDR3: TGTGCCAGCAGATTTTTCCCCGGGACTAGCCGCGACGAGCAGTACTTC.

There are many counts of this clonotype. V gene TRBV19 combines with J gene TRBJ1-1, with 7 bases matching TRBD1. With 10 bases clipped from V and 1 base from J, the junction kept 12 bases outside the gene matches. Germline loops: CDR1 LNHDA, CDR2 SQIVND (reference sequence). This CDR3 region has 15 residues. The CDR3 region is CATGQDGGENTEAFF. In DNA, the CDR3 is TGTGCCACAGGACAGGATGGAGGAGAGAACACTGAAGCTTTCTTT. The full variable domain, in which reference TRBV19 and TRBJ1-1 provide the parts outside the CDR3, is DGGITQSPKYLFRKEGQNVTLSCEQNLNHDAMYWYRQDPGQGLRLIYYSQIVNDFQKGDIAEGYSVSREKKESFPLTVTSAQKNPTAFYLCATGQDGGENTEAFFGQGTRLTVV.

This clonotype was picked up many times. The chain uses TRBV18 and TRBJ1-5; D gene uncertain. The CDR3 loop spans 12 amino acids. Germline V gene lookup returns CDR1 KGHSH and CDR2 LQKENI. Trimming took off 2 bases at V and 7 bases at J, with 6 bases between the two ends. The CDR3 bases are TGTGCCAGCTCACCATCTGGCCAGCCCCAGCATTTT. It specifies CASSPSGQPQHF.

This clonotype was counted at least ten times. V gene TRBV20-1 combines with J gene TRBJ2-7; 8 nucleotides agree with TRBD2. The CDR3 loop spans 13 amino acids. CDR1 and CDR2 from the germline V gene are DFQATT and SNEGSKA (reference sequence). Losses at the gene ends were 6 bases for V and 3 bases for J; bases not matched to a gene: 7. The CDR3 nucleotides are TGCAGTGCAAGGGCGGGGGGCTACTACGAGCAGTACTTC. Its protein product is CSARAGGYYEQYF.

This clonotype was recorded many times. The rearrangement links TRBV11-3 to TRBJ2-1, with 9 bases matching TRBD1. The CDR3 contains 15 residues. Germline V gene sequence: CDR1 SGHNT, CDR2 YENEEA. The ends lost 4 bases at V and 0 bases at J; junction bases unmatched: 1. The CDR3 DNA is TGTGCCAGCAGCTCGGGACAGGGCTCCTACAATGAGCAGTTCTTC. Its translation: CASSSGQGSYNEQFF.

This chain joins TRBV19 and TRBJ2-5, with D possibly called TRBD1 or TRBD2 (5 bases each). The CDR3 runs to 16 residues. Per germline, CDR1 LNHDA and CDR2 SQIVND (reference sequence). V was pared by 4 bases and J by 0 bases, with 15 bases between. The CDR3 DNA sequence: TGTGCCAGTAGTACTAGCTGGGACGGACACCAAGAGACCCAGTACTTC. Protein sequence: CASSTSWDGHQETQYF. The entire variable domain, with the rest obtained from reference TRBV19 and TRBJ2-5, is as follows: DGGITQSPKYLFRKEGQNVTLSCEQNLNHDAMYWYRQDPGQGLRLIYYSQIVNDFQKGDIAEGYSVSREKKESFPLTVTSAQKNPTAFYLCASSTSWDGHQETQYFGPGTRLLVL.

Ten or more counts support this clonotype. This chain connects TRBV3-1 to TRBJ1-4; tentatively, D is TRBD1 (5 bases). Trimming removed 5 bases at V and 5 bases at J, with 12 bases between. Germline assignment: CDR1 LGHDT and CDR2 YNNKEL (reference sequence). CDR3 size: 14 residues. This chain's CDR3 is CASSEGPGNEKLFF. Here the CDR3 DNA reads TGTGCCAGCAGCGAGGGACCGGGGAATGAAAAACTGTTTTTT.

This clonotype was counted a few times. This chain connects TRBV5-1 to TRBJ2-3; 7 nucleotides match TRBD2. CDR3 length: 14 amino acids. Per germline, CDR1 SGHRS and CDR2 YFSETQ. V lost 4 bases to trimming and J lost 6 bases; unmatched junction nucleotides: 8. DNA for the CDR3: TGCGCCAGCAGCCAAACTAGCGCCAGGGATACGCAGTATTTT. Translation: CASSQTSARDTQYF. Full variable domain (missing parts from reference TRBV5-1 and TRBJ2-3): KAGVTQTPRYLIKTRGQQVTLSCSPISGHRSVSWYQQTPGQGLQFLFEYFSETQRNKGNFPGRFSGRQFSNSRSEMNVSTLELGDSALYLCASSQTSARDTQYFGPGTRLTVL.

This clonotype showed up many times. The V gene is TRBV10-3, the J gene TRBJ1-2; 8 bases are a match to TRBD1. Trimming cost V 6 bases and J 4 bases; bases outside gene matches: 10. This CDR3 has 15 amino acids. Germline assignment: CDR1 ENHRY and CDR2 SYGVKD. CDR3 sequence (DNA): TGTGCCATCAGCGACCAGGGGGCGCGTATCTATGGCTACACCTTC. Its protein product is CAISDQGARIYGYTF.

This clonotype was picked up many times. The rearrangement uses TRBV12-3 or TRBV12-4 and TRBJ2-7, with 7 bases identical to TRBD2. V shed 4 bases, J shed 2 bases, and the junction held 5 bases outside the gene matches. The CDR3 is 14 amino acids. CDR3 bases: TGTGCCAGCAGTTGGGGGGGGGTCACCTACGAGCAGTACTTC. Translated, it gives CASSWGGVTYEQYF.

This clonotype was recorded many times. The CDR3 DNA follows: TGTGCCAGCAGTCGCAAGCGGGGCAAGCAAGAGACCCAGTACTTC. It is translated as CASSRKRGKQETQYF. The chain has TRBV28 and TRBJ2-5; TRBD2 aligns across 7 bases. CDR3 size: 15 residues. After removal of 5 bases from V and 2 bases from J, the junction contained 8 bases not matched to a gene. CDR1 MDHEN and CDR2 SYDVKM come from the germline V gene.

This clonotype was counted between two and nine times. The V and J genes are TRBV28 and TRBJ2-4; TRBD2 might be the D (6 bases). Germline V gene lookup returns CDR1 MDHEN and CDR2 SYDVKM. This CDR3 is 14 amino acids long. V was clipped by 5 bases and J by 0 bases, with 8 bases between them. In DNA, the CDR3 is TGTGCCAGCAGTCGGGGACTAGCCAAAAACATTCAGTACTTC. This encodes CASSRGLAKNIQYF.

This clonotype has only a few counts. This chain uses TRBV18 with TRBJ2-4, with TRBD1 as a possible D gene (5 bases). Trimming took 0 bases from V and 0 from J, leaving 9 bases between them. CDR1 and CDR2 (germline): KGHSH, LQKENI. CDR3 length: 16 residues. The CDR3 DNA is TGTGCCAGCTCACCACCGAACGGACAAGCCAAAAACATTCAGTACTTC. Translation: CASSPPNGQAKNIQYF.

This clonotype was counted many times. The genes are TRBV6-5 and TRBJ2-3; D is unresolved. CDR3 length: 13 residues. CDR1 MNHEY and CDR2 SVGAGI come from the germline V gene. V gave up 3 bases and J gave up 6 bases, with 10 bases separating them. The CDR3 DNA follows: TGTGCCAGCAGTTATAGAGCAACGGATACGCAGTATTTT. Translating gives CASSYRATDTQYF.

The chain uses TRBV4-3 and TRBJ2-2; D unclear. The germline CDR1 and CDR2 sequences are LGHNA and YSLEER. The CDR3 extends over 15 amino acids. V was cut by 1 base and J by 1 base, with 7 bases left in between. CDR3 sequence (DNA): TGCGCCAGCAGCCAAGTGGTGCAGAACACCGGGGAGCTGTTTTTT. Its translation is CASSQVVQNTGELFF.

This clonotype has at least ten counts. V gene TRBV28 combines with J gene TRBJ2-2; 8 positions match TRBD1. The germline V gene has CDR1 MDHEN and CDR2 SYDVKM. V was clipped by 8 bases and J by 6 bases; unmatched bases: 8. The CDR3 spans 14 residues. CDR3 sequence reads: CASYEQGVAGELFF. The DNA for the CDR3 is TGTGCCAGCTATGAACAGGGGGTCGCCGGGGAGCTGTTTTTT. The variable domain in full, completed from reference TRBV28 and TRBJ2-2, reads DVKVTQSSRYLVKRTGEKVFLECVQDMDHENMFWYRQDPGLGLRLIYFSYDVKMKEKGDIPEGYSVSREKKERFSLILESASTNQTSMYLCASYEQGVAGELFFGEGSRLTVL.

The CDR3 loop reads CASSLRGLVRVAFF. CDR3 bases: TGTGCCAGCAGTTTAAGGGGGCTTGTCCGCGTGGCTTTCTTT. The chain has TRBV28 and TRBJ1-1, with 7 bases that match TRBD1. The CDR3 sequence is 14 residues long. Germline trimming cut 2 bases from V and 11 bases from J; bases unmatched to any gene: 11. Germline V CDR1 and CDR2: MDHEN, SYDVKM.

This clonotype was counted many times. V is TRBV28 and J is TRBJ1-2; D perhaps matches TRBD1 (6 bases). Deletions cut 5 bases from V and 4 bases from J, with 14 bases between. This CDR3 is built from 14 residues. Looked up from germline, CDR1 is MDHEN and CDR2 is SYDVKM. CDR3 loop: CASSLGGSFYGYTF. For the CDR3, the DNA is TGTGCCAGCAGTCTAGGGGGGAGTTTCTATGGCTACACCTTC.

This clonotype was seen many times. This rearrangement joins TRBV7-9 to TRBJ2-3; D not resolved. Germline lookup yields CDR1 SEHNR and CDR2 FQNEAQ (reference sequence). Deletions cut 8 bases from V and 8 bases from J, with 14 bases between. This CDR3 is 12 amino acids long. CDR3 nucleotides: TGTGCCAGCCATAGGCAAGGTCCTACGCAGTATTTT. It translates to CASHRQGPTQYF.

The J gene is TRBJ2-3, the V gene TRBV12-3 or TRBV12-4; D may match TRBD1 or TRBD2 (5 bases each). Trimming stripped 6 bases from V and 6 bases from J, with 19 bases between. The CDR3 runs to 15 residues. DNA of the CDR3: TGTGCCAGCAGCGCCTTGGGCAGGGAGACCGATACGCAGTATTTT. Protein product: CASSALGRETDTQYF.

The chain couples TRBV6-5 to TRBJ2-1; D is unresolved. The CDR3 runs 13 residues. V lost 0 bases, J lost 8 bases, and 8 bases lay in between. The germline V gene encodes CDR1 MNHEY and CDR2 SVGAGI. The CDR3 nucleotides read TGTGCCAGCAGTTACTCGTATGGCGATGAGCAGTTCTTC. It is translated as CASSYSYGDEQFF.

This clonotype was counted many times. The chain recombines TRBV27 with TRBJ2-7; 9 bases are shared with TRBD2. Germline CDR1 is MNHEY and CDR2 is SMNVEV (reference sequence). The CDR3 runs 15 residues. With 5 bases clipped from V and 2 bases from J, the junction kept 7 bases outside the gene matches. In DNA, the CDR3 is TGTGCCAGCAGTGTCCTAGCGGGATCTACCTACGAGCAGTACTTC. It codes for CASSVLAGSTYEQYF.

This chain joins TRBV6-1 and TRBJ1-2; 8 bases map to TRBD1. Per germline, CDR1 MNHNS and CDR2 SASEGT. V trimming: 5 bases; J trimming: 4 bases; junction bases outside the gene matches: 6. The CDR3 sequence is 14 residues long. The CDR3 region has the DNA TGTGCCAGCAGTAGACAGGGGATCGGCTATGGCTACACCTTC. This sequence encodes CASSRQGIGYGYTF.

V usage is TRBV7-3 and J usage is TRBJ2-1, with 14 bases identical to TRBD2. The CDR3 runs to 15 residues. Trimming removed 5 bases from V and 9 bases from J; junction bases left unmatched: 6. Germline values: CDR1 SGHTA, CDR2 FQGTGA. The CDR3 nucleotides are TGTGCCAGCAGCCGGACTAGCGGGAGGCCCAGTGAGCAGTTCTTC. It codes for CASSRTSGRPSEQFF.

This clonotype was recorded a few times. The CDR3 nucleotides read TGTGCCAGCAGCTCCCATAGGGGATCGGATGGCTACACCTTC. Its translation is CASSSHRGSDGYTF. The chain recombines TRBV7-9 with TRBJ1-2; the D gene is possibly TRBD1 (5 bases). The CDR3 has 14 residues. V was cut by 4 bases and J by 6 bases, with 15 bases left in between. The germline CDR1 and CDR2 sequences are SEHNR and FQNEAQ (reference sequence).